The subject of this entry is one T cell receptor beta chain. Antigen: not known. Isolating CD4+ and CD8+ cells involved positive magnetic bead selection on an AutoMACS. Their purity was then checked by flow cytometry. Here immunoSEQ multiplex PCR was the method, and the copy in TCRdb shows in-frame clones only, minus some. In the table there are some 40,000 clones, around 80% of which are singletons. These data are taken from a study of somatic mutations in cytotoxic T cells in rheumatoid arthritis. Study at large: The researchers flow-sorted some T-cell populations stained with V beta antibodies and got nearly 100% purity, and these included V beta1+ cells sequenced for TCRB. General observations from the study: The largest CD8+ clone made up over 20% of CD8+ cells in 8 of 65 patients. Rheumatoid arthritis patients and age-matched healthy controls showed no significant difference in CD8+ T-cell clonality.

From germline, CDR1 is LNHNV and CDR2 YYDKDF (reference sequence). V trimming: 5 bases; J trimming: 0 bases; junction bases outside the gene matches: 3. The CDR3 covers 15 residues. The chain couples TRBV15 to TRBJ2-7; 11 bases agree with TRBD2. The sequenced sample consisted of CD8+ T cells sorted from blood. The origin of this receptor is a man aged 35 to 55 in good health. The CDR3 protein is CATSGGLAASYEQYF. The CDR3 nucleotides are TGTGCCACCAGCGGGGGACTAGCGGCCTCCTACGAGCAGTACTTC.